The next 27 T cell receptor beta chains were all read from a single sample in a study of blood T cell repertoires in COVID-19. Sequenced by immunoSEQ multiplex PCR; TCRdb stores in-frame clones only, minus some. The table lists some 320,000 clones, roughly nine tenths of them singletons. The specimen was PBMCs or T cells enriched from blood (not recorded which). The source of these receptors is a woman in her 50s who had been exposed to COVID-19.

V gene TRBV7-2 combines with J gene TRBJ2-7; the match to TRBD2 covers 11 bases. V was clipped by 1 base and J by 5 bases; unmatched bases: 4. The germline CDR1 and CDR2 sequences are SGHTA and FQGNSA. The CDR3 is made up of 15 amino acids. This CDR3 is CASSLELAGAHEQYF. CDR3 coding DNA: TGTGCCAGCAGCTTAGAACTAGCGGGGGCCCACGAGCAGTACTTC.

V usage is TRBV3-1 (or the pseudogene TRBV3-2) and J usage is TRBJ1-5, with TRBD1 matching 8 bases. CDR1 and CDR2 (germline): LGHDT, YNNKEL (reference sequence). Germline trimming cut 5 bases from V and 3 bases from J; bases unmatched to any gene: 3. The CDR3 consists of 14 residues. The CDR3 is CASSGTGFNQPQHF. The DNA of the CDR3 is TGTGCCAGCAGCGGGACAGGATTCAATCAGCCCCAGCATTTT.

Worth noting for this clone: A read error may account for a junction end that differs from germline. CDR3 loop: CRGGGGSTDTQYF. The DNA for the CDR3 is TGTAGAGGGGGGGGAGGTAGCACAGATACGCAGTATTTT. This rearrangement joins TRBV29-1 to TRBJ2-3, with TRBD2 as a possible D gene (7 bases). Germline CDR1 reads SQVTM; CDR2 reads ANQGSEA. The length of the CDR3 is 13 residues.

The genes are TRBV6-2 or TRBV6-3 and TRBJ2-7; 9 bases line up with TRBD1. Unmatched junction bases numbered 13, after V lost 6 bases and J lost 7 bases. Germline V lookup: CDR1 MNHEY, CDR2 SVGEGT. This CDR3 has 15 amino acids. Here the CDR3 reads CASRYRDRVIGEQYF. The CDR3 DNA reads as TGTGCCAGCAGATACCGGGACAGGGTAATCGGGGAGCAGTACTTC.

The CDR3 bases are TGTGCCAGCAGCGGACGTGAAGACAGGGCCTATGGCTACACCTTC. It specifies CASSGREDRAYGYTF. V gene TRBV2 combines with J gene TRBJ1-2, with 7 bases identical to TRBD1. CDR1 is SNHLY, CDR2 FYNNEI, per germline. The CDR3 contains 15 residues. J gave up 4 bases and V 6 bases, and 11 bases lay outside the gene matches.

The chain employs TRBV3-1 (or the pseudogene TRBV3-2) and TRBJ2-7, with 8 bases that match TRBD2. V dropped 4 bases and J dropped 3; count of bases not matched to a gene: 5. Germline V CDR1 and CDR2: LGHDT, YNNKEL (reference sequence). The CDR3 is 14 residues long. CDR3 nucleotides: TGTGCCAGCAGCCCATCAAGCGGGGGCTACGAGCAGTACTTC. Its protein is CASSPSSGGYEQYF.

The genes are TRBV7-6 and TRBJ1-3, with D maybe TRBD1 (6 bases). V lost 1 base to trimming and J lost 0 bases, with 10 bases between them. Per the germline V gene, CDR1 is SGHVS and CDR2 is FNYEAQ. This CDR3 is 16 amino acids long. The CDR3 loop reads CASSLGSGDSGNTIYF. The DNA for the CDR3 is TGTGCCAGCAGCTTAGGTTCAGGGGACTCTGGAAACACCATATATTTT.

The chain employs TRBV20-1 and TRBJ2-7, with 8 bases that match TRBD2. CDR3 size: 11 residues. After removal of 3 bases from V and 6 bases from J, the junction contained 1 base not matched to a gene. Per the germline V gene, CDR1 is DFQATT and CDR2 is SNEGSKA (reference sequence). The CDR3 spells CSASRGGEQYF. The CDR3 nucleotides are TGCAGTGCTAGTCGGGGGGGCGAGCAGTACTTC.

J is TRBJ2-7 and V is TRBV5-1, with TRBD1 matching 8 bases. This CDR3 has 16 amino acids. With 3 bases clipped from V and 0 bases from J, the junction kept 8 bases outside the gene matches. Germline V gene lookup returns CDR1 SGHRS and CDR2 YFSETQ. CDR3 region: CASSWTPGQDSYEQYF. In nucleotides, the CDR3 is TGCGCCAGCAGCTGGACCCCGGGACAGGACTCCTACGAGCAGTACTTC.

This chain uses TRBV5-6 with TRBJ2-3, with a possible D match to TRBD2 (5 bases). The germline V gene encodes CDR1 SGHDT and CDR2 YYEEEE. This CDR3 is built from 15 residues. V was trimmed by 7 bases and J by 4 bases, leaving 19 bases between them. CDR3 in amino acids: CASSQGNLRADTQYF. CDR3 coding DNA: TGTGCCAGCTCCCAAGGTAACTTGAGGGCAGATACGCAGTATTTT.

This chain connects TRBV28 to TRBJ2-7; 7 nucleotides match TRBD1. V lost 3 bases to trimming and J lost 4 bases; unmatched junction nucleotides: 6. The CDR3 is made up of 14 amino acids. The germline V gene encodes CDR1 MDHEN and CDR2 SYDVKM. CDR3 residues: CASSFPGTAYEQYF. The CDR3 bases are TGTGCCAGCAGTTTCCCCGGGACAGCTTACGAGCAGTACTTC.

The chain couples TRBV5-8 to TRBJ1-3; perhaps TRBD1 as D (6 bases). The germline V and J ends were trimmed by 3 bases and 0 bases, with 10 bases remaining between them. Germline V gene sequence: CDR1 SGHTS, CDR2 YDEGEE. The CDR3 spans 15 residues. The CDR3 DNA reads TGTGCCAGCAGCTCCGGACAGCACTCTGGAAACACCATATATTTT. This gives the protein CASSSGQHSGNTIYF.

This chain uses TRBV15 with TRBJ1-2, with a tentative D call TRBD1 (5 bases). The germline gives CDR1 LNHNV, CDR2 YYDKDF (reference sequence). This CDR3 is built from 14 residues. The V end lost 4 bases, the J end lost 3 bases, and 12 bases lay between the germline ends. The CDR3 DNA is TGTGCCACCAGCAAGAAGGGGATCCACTATGGCTACACCTTC. This gives the protein CATSKKGIHYGYTF.

The V and J genes are TRBV4-2 and TRBJ2-6; the D is unclear. This CDR3 contains 17 residues. Germline V gene sequence: CDR1 LGHNA, CDR2 YNFKEQ. V gave up 0 bases and J gave up 0 bases, with 9 bases separating them. CDR3 coding DNA: TGTGCCAGCAGCCAAGATACGGTACGCTCTGGGGCCAACGTCCTGACTTTC. Encoded protein: CASSQDTVRSGANVLTF.

This chain joins TRBV11-3 and TRBJ1-1; D gene unclear. This CDR3 region has 13 residues. V was trimmed by 3 bases and J by 1 base, leaving 6 bases between them. Germline CDR1 and CDR2: SGHNT and YENEEA. The CDR3 nucleotides are TGTGCCAGCAGCTTTTCATGGAACACTGAAGCTTTCTTT. It yields the protein CASSFSWNTEAFF. Variable domain in full (rest from reference TRBV11-3 and TRBJ1-1): EAGVVQSPRYKIIEKKQPVAFWCNPISGHNTLYWYLQNLGQGPELLIRYENEEAVDDSQLPKDRFSAERLKGVDSTLKIQPAELGDSAVYLCASSFSWNTEAFFGQGTRLTVV.

The chain has TRBV14 and TRBJ2-7; 7 nucleotides align to TRBD2. CDR3 length: 13 residues. With V trimmed by 1 base and J by 5 bases, 2 bases remained unmatched. The germline V gene encodes CDR1 SGHDN and CDR2 FVKESK. CDR3 loop: CASSQVRGDEQYF. Written as DNA, the CDR3 is TGTGCCAGCAGCCAAGTCCGGGGGGACGAGCAGTACTTC. Full variable domain (missing parts from reference TRBV14 and TRBJ2-7): EAGVTQFPSHSVIEKGQTVTLRCDPISGHDNLYWYRRVMGKEIKFLLHFVKESKQDESGMPNNRFLAERTGGTYSTLKVQPAELEDSGVYFCASSQVRGDEQYFGPGTRLTVT.

The chain recombines TRBV5-1 with TRBJ2-1, with a weak D call TRBD2 (6 bases). The CDR3 loop spans 12 amino acids. Germline V gene lookup returns CDR1 SGHRS and CDR2 YFSETQ. V gave up 9 bases and J gave up 5 bases, with 12 bases separating them. The CDR3 sequence is CATKEGHNEQFF. CDR3 coding DNA: TGCGCCACCAAGGAGGGCCACAATGAGCAGTTCTTC.

The CDR3, as DNA: TGTGCCAGCAGCTCCCCGTTTGGGCGGGGGGATGGTTACGAGCAGTACTTC. It codes for CASSSPFGRGDGYEQYF. This chain links TRBV7-8 with TRBJ2-7, with TRBD2 matching over 8 bases. Trimming at V came to 4 bases and at J to 4 bases, leaving 15 bases not matched to a gene. CDR1 and CDR2 from the germline V gene are SGHVS and FQNEAQ. The CDR3 has 17 amino acids.

This clone was seen a single time. This chain joins TRBV6-5 and TRBJ1-1; D is unclear. The CDR3 runs to 13 residues. Trimming cost V 3 bases and J 10 bases, with 15 bases left between them. Germline CDR1 reads MNHEY; CDR2 reads SVGAGI. CDR3 nucleotide sequence: TGTGCCAGCAGTTATAGTCCCCCAGGTAGAGCTTTCTTT. Translation gives CASSYSPPGRAFF.

J is TRBJ1-2 and V is TRBV5-4; 7 bases fit TRBD1. This CDR3 has 13 residues. Germline V gives CDR1 SGHNT, CDR2 YYREEE (reference sequence). V lost 3 bases, J lost 2 bases, and 1 base stayed unmatched. The CDR3 loop reads CASSSTGNYGYTF. CDR3 bases: TGTGCCAGCAGCTCGACAGGGAACTATGGCTACACCTTC.

The CDR3 region is CASSLRDREETQYF. Here the CDR3 DNA reads TGTGCCAGCAGTTTAAGGGACAGGGAAGAGACCCAGTACTTC. The genes are TRBV28 and TRBJ2-5, with TRBD1 matching over 9 bases. The CDR3 loop spans 14 amino acids. V dropped 2 bases and J dropped 3; count of bases not matched to a gene: 1. From germline, CDR1 is MDHEN and CDR2 SYDVKM.

The V call is TRBV4-1, the J call TRBJ2-5; 11 bases are a match to TRBD2. Germline V lookup: CDR1 MGHRA, CDR2 YSYEKL. Trimming removed 2 bases from V and 0 bases from J; junction bases left unmatched: 8. There are 18 residues in the CDR3. CDR3 nucleotide sequence: TGCGCCAGCAGCCAACGGACTAGCGGGCTAGGAAACCAAGAGACCCAGTACTTC. The encoded protein is CASSQRTSGLGNQETQYF.

This rearrangement joins TRBV3-1 (or the pseudogene TRBV3-2) to TRBJ1-3; D is unclear. Trimming cost V 1 base and J 0 bases, with 13 bases left between them. Germline V gene data show CDR1 as LGHDT and CDR2 as YNNKEL (reference sequence). CDR3 size: 17 residues. The CDR3 protein is CASSQAGGGVSGNTIYF. CDR3 coding DNA: TGTGCCAGCAGCCAAGCCGGTGGTGGAGTCTCTGGAAACACCATATATTTT.

The V call is TRBV28, the J call TRBJ2-2; 9 positions agree with TRBD1. CDR1 MDHEN and CDR2 SYDVKM come from the germline V gene. CDR3 size: 18 residues. The junction had 9 bases not matched to a gene; V was cut back by 4 bases and J by 0 bases. The CDR3 DNA sequence: TGTGCCAGCAGTTCCGGGACAGGGATTCAACCGAACACCGGGGAGCTGTTTTTT. Its protein product is CASSSGTGIQPNTGELFF.

The V gene is TRBV18, the J gene TRBJ1-2, with 9 bases lining up with TRBD1. Germline CDR1 reads KGHSH; CDR2 reads LQKENI. Trimming cost V 4 bases and J 6 bases; bases outside gene matches: 6. The CDR3 runs 14 residues. In DNA, the CDR3 is TGTGCCAGCTCACGGGGACAGGGAGATAATGGCTACACCTTC. Its translation is CASSRGQGDNGYTF. The whole variable domain, remainder taken from reference TRBV18 and TRBJ1-2, is NAGVMQNPRHLVRRRGQEARLRCSPMKGHSHVYWYRQLPEEGLKFMVYLQKENIIDESGMPKERFSAEFPKEGPSILRIQQVVRGDSAAYFCASSRGQGDNGYTFGSGTRLTVV.

The V and J genes are TRBV3-1 (or the pseudogene TRBV3-2) and TRBJ2-3; D might be TRBD2 (6 bases). CDR1 is LGHDT, CDR2 YNNKEL, per germline (reference sequence). The V gene lost 4 bases and the J gene lost 3 bases, with 11 bases spanning the gap. The CDR3 has 14 amino acids. CDR3 region: CASSLLGRTDTQYF. As DNA, the CDR3 is TGTGCCAGCAGCCTTCTTGGGAGGACAGATACGCAGTATTTT.

V gene TRBV5-4 combines with J gene TRBJ2-7; TRBD1 matches at 7 bases. The V gene's germline CDR1 is SGHNT and CDR2 YYREEE (reference sequence). J was trimmed by 3 bases and V by 3 bases; bases with no gene match: 9. The CDR3 has 15 residues. The chain's CDR3 is CASSWETGPSYEQYF. The CDR3 nucleotides read TGTGCCAGCAGCTGGGAGACAGGGCCTAGCTACGAGCAGTACTTC.